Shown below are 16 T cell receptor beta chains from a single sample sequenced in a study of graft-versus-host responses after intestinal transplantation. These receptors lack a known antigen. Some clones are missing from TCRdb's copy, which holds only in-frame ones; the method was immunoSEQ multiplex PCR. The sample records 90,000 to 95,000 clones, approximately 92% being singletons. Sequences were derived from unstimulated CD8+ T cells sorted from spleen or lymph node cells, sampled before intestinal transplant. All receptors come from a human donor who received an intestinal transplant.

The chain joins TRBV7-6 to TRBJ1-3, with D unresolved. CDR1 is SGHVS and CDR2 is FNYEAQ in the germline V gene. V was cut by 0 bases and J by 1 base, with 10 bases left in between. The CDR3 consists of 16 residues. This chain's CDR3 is CASSLASSGSGNTIYF. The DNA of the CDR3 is TGTGCCAGCAGCTTAGCCTCGAGCGGATCTGGAAACACCATATATTTT.

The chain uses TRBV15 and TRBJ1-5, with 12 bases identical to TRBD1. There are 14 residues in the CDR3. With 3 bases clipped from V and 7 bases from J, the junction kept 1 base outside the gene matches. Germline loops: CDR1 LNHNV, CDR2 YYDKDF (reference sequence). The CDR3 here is CATSRGTGGQPQHF. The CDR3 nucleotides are TGTGCCACCAGCAGGGGGACAGGGGGCCAGCCCCAGCATTTT.

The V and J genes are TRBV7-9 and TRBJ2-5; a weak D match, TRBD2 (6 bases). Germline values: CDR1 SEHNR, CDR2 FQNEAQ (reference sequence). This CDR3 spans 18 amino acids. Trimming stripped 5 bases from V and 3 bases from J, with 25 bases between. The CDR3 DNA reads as TGTGCCAGCAGCAACTCACTCCACGGGCCTAGCGCAAAAGAGACCCAGTACTTC. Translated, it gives CASSNSLHGPSAKETQYF.

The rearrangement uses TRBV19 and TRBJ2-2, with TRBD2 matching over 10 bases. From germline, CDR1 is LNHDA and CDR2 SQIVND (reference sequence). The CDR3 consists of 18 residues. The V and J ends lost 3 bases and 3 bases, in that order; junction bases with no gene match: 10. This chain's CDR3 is CASSIRGGGLAHTGELFF. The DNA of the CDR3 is TGTGCCAGTAGTATTAGGGGCGGGGGACTAGCGCACACCGGGGAGCTGTTTTTT.

This CDR3 reads CASSFADRANEQFF. The DNA for the CDR3 is TGTGCCAGCAGCTTTGCTGACAGGGCGAATGAGCAGTTCTTC. This sequence joins TRBV7-2 and TRBJ2-1, with TRBD1 matching over 7 bases. The CDR3 extends over 14 amino acids. With 3 bases clipped from V and 7 bases from J, the junction kept 6 bases outside the gene matches. Germline V lookup: CDR1 SGHTA, CDR2 FQGNSA. Using reference TRBV7-2 and TRBJ2-1 for the parts outside the CDR3, the full variable domain is GAGVSQSPSNKVTEKGKDVELRCDPISGHTALYWYRQSLGQGLEFLIYFQGNSAPDKSGLPSDRFSAERTGGSVSTLTIQRTQQEDSAVYLCASSFADRANEQFFGPGTRLTVL.

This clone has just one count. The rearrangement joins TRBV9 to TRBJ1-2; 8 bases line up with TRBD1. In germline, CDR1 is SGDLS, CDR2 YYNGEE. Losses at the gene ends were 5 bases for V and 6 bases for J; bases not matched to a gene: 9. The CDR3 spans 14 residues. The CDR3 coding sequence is TGTGCCAGCAGGAGCCCTGGGACAGGAGATGGCTACACCTTC. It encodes CASRSPGTGDGYTF.

CDR3 nucleotide sequence: TGTGCCAGCAGCCCAGGACTAGCGGGAGGATCCGAGCAGTACTTC. Amino acid sequence: CASSPGLAGGSEQYF. The V and J genes are TRBV7-6 and TRBJ2-7; the match to TRBD2 covers 14 bases. V was clipped by 5 bases and J by 6 bases; unmatched bases: 6. There are 15 residues in the CDR3. Germline CDR1 is SGHVS and CDR2 is FNYEAQ.

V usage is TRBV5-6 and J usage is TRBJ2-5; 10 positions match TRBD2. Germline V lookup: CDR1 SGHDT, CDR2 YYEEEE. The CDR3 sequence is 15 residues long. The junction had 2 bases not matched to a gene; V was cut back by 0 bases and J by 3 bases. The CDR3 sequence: CASSLASGGEETQYF. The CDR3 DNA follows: TGTGCCAGCAGCTTGGCTAGCGGGGGTGAAGAGACCCAGTACTTC.

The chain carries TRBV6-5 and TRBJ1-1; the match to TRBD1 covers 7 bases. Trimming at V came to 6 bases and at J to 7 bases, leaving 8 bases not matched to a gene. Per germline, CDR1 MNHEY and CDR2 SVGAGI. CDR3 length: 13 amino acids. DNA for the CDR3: TGTGCCAGCAGGACTCAGGGGGTAGGTGAAGCTTTCTTT. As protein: CASRTQGVGEAFF.

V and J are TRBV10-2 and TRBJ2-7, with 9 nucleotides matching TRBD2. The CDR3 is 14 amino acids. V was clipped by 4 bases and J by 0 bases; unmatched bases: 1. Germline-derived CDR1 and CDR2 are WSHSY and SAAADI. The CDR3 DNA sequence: TGCGCCAGCAGTGGGGGACTAGCCTCCTACGAGCAGTACTTC. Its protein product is CASSGGLASYEQYF.

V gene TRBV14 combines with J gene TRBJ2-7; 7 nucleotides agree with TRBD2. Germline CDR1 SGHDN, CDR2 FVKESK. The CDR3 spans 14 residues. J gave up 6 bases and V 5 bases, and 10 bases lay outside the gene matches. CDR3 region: CASSYVGGSAEQYF. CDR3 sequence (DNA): TGTGCCAGCAGCTATGTGGGGGGGTCCGCCGAGCAGTACTTC. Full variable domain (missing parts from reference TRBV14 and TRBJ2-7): EAGVTQFPSHSVIEKGQTVTLRCDPISGHDNLYWYRRVMGKEIKFLLHFVKESKQDESGMPNNRFLAERTGGTYSTLKVQPAELEDSGVYFCASSYVGGSAEQYFGPGTRLTVT.

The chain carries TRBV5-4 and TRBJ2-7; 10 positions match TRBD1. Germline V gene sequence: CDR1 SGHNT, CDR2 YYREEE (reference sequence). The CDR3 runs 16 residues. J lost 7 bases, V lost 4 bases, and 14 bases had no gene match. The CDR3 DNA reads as TGTGCCAGCAGCCCCGACTTGGGACAGGGGTGGGGGGAGCAGTACTTC. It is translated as CASSPDLGQGWGEQYF.

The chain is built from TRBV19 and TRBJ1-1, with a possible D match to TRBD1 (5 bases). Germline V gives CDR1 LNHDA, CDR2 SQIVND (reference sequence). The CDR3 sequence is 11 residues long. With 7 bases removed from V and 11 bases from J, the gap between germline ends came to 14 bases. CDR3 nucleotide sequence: TGTGCCAGTACTTCCAGGGTAGACGCTTTCTTT. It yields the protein CASTSRVDAFF.

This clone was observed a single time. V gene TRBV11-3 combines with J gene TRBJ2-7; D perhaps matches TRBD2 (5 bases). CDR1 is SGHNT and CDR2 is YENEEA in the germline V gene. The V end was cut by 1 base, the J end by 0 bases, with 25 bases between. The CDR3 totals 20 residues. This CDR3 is CASSLVFFSVRGRGSYEQYF. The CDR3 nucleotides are TGTGCCAGCAGCTTAGTCTTTTTTAGCGTGAGAGGTCGGGGCTCCTACGAGCAGTACTTC. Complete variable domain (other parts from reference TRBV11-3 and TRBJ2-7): EAGVVQSPRYKIIEKKQPVAFWCNPISGHNTLYWYLQNLGQGPELLIRYENEEAVDDSQLPKDRFSAERLKGVDSTLKIQPAELGDSAVYLCASSLVFFSVRGRGSYEQYFGPGTRLTVT.

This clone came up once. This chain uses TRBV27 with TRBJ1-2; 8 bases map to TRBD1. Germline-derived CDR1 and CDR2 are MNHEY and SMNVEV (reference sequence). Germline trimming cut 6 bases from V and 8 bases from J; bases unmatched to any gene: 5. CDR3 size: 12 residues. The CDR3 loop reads CASRDRGGGYTF. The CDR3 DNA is TGTGCCAGCAGAGACAGGGGTGGGGGCTACACCTTC.

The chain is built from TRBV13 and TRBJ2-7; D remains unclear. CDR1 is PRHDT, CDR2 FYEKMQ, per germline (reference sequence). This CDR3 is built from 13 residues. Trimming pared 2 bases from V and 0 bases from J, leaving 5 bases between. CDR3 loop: CASSLLGSYEQYF. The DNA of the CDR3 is TGTGCCAGCAGCTTACTAGGCTCCTACGAGCAGTACTTC.